Sequencing of this TCR beta chain was carried out in a study of CD8+CD57+ T cells in acquired aplastic anemia. Only patients with CD8+CD57+ cell expansion on flow cytometry were chosen for sequencing. CDR3 and TCR beta VDJ profiling relied on genomic DNA as the template. A single record per CDR3 protein comes from TCRdb applying MiXCR to the reads. Of 200,000 to 250,000 distinct CDR3 sequences in the sample, 60% to 80% are singletons; the top ten hold about three fifths. V was shortened by 0 bases and J by 8 bases, with 14 bases between the two germline ends. This CDR3 comprises 15 residues. Per the germline V gene, CDR1 is SGHRS and CDR2 is YFSETQ.

The material sequenced was sorted CD4+, CD8+, or CD8+CD57+ T cells (not recorded which) from PBMCs. The chain recombines TRBV5-1 with TRBJ1-4, with a weak D call TRBD1 (5 bases). This clonotype originated in a human donor with aplastic anemia. In nucleotides, the CDR3 is TGCGCCAGCAGCTTGGTTGGTCAGGGAGGGGAAAAACTGTTTTTT. Encoded protein: CASSLVGQGGEKLFF. The variable domain in full, with the rest retrieved from reference TRBV5-1 and TRBJ1-4, is KAGVTQTPRYLIKTRGQQVTLSCSPISGHRSVSWYQQTPGQGLQFLFEYFSETQRNKGNFPGRFSGRQFSNSRSEMNVSTLELGDSALYLCASSLVGQGGEKLFFGSGTQLSVL.